This is a list of T cell receptor beta chains from one sample in a study of OX40 agonist ivuxolimab in advanced cancers. Repertoires were generated with immunoSEQ multiplex PCR, while TCRdb's copy carries only in-frame clones and drops some. The data show 30,000 to 45,000 clones, with 85% to 90% seen just once and approximately 2.4% held by the top ten. The sequences come from CD4+ or CD8+ T cells sorted from blood, collected in a trial of the OX40 agonist ivuxolimab. The receptors stem from an adult with an advanced solid tumor such as melanoma, head and neck, liver or kidney cancer. Both conserved end residues are part of each CDR3. A D gene is named only where the DNA matches it firmly. Size values are once, few and many counts, or a class for expanded clones, and some rows have none.

J gene,V gene,clone size,D gene,CDR3 protein,CDR3 DNA
TRBJ1-6,TRBV19,NA,NA,CASSMHTSSYNSPLHF,TGTGCCAGTAGTATGCACACGAGCTCCTATAATTCACCCCTCCACTTT
TRBJ1-2,TRBV19,NA,NA,CASRSGTNYGYTF,TGTGCCAGTAGGTCCGGGACGAACTATGGCTACACCTTC
TRBJ2-3,TRBV27,NA,TRBD1,CASSSGTVTNTQYF,TGTGCCAGCAGCTCAGGGACAGTCACGAATACGCAGTATTTT
TRBJ1-6,TRBV11-2,NA,TRBD1,CASSSQGNSPLHF,TGTGCCAGCAGTTCACAGGGGAATTCACCCCTCCACTTT
TRBJ2-3,TRBV5-1,NA,NA,CASSSSNTDTQYF,TGCGCCAGCAGCAGTAGTAACACAGATACGCAGTATTTT
TRBJ1-4,TRBV7-2,NA,NA,CASSLSGVYNEKLFF,TGTGCCAGCAGCTTATCGGGGGTTTATAATGAAAAACTGTTTTTT
TRBJ1-1,TRBV9,NA,NA,CASSLQGQTEAFF,TGTGCCAGCAGCCTCCAGGGTCAGACTGAAGCTTTCTTT
TRBJ2-3,TRBV5-4,NA,NA,CASSLGSGTDTQYF,TGTGCCAGCAGCTTGGGAAGCGGCACAGATACGCAGTATTTT
TRBJ1-4,TRBV4-2,NA,NA,CASSQESRGTNEKLFF,TGTGCCAGCAGCCAAGAGAGCCGGGGAACTAATGAAAAACTGTTTTTT
TRBJ1-6,TRBV5-4,NA,NA,CASSQESYGSNSPLHF,TGTGCCAGCAGCCAAGAATCGTACGGGTCGAATTCACCCCTCCACTTT
TRBJ1-5,TRBV4-3,NA,TRBD1,CASSLGQGGNQPQHF,TGCGCCAGCAGCCTGGGACAGGGAGGCAATCAGCCCCAGCATTTT
TRBJ1-1,TRBV6-1,NA,NA,CASTKNTEAFF,TGTGCCAGCACTAAAAACACTGAAGCTTTCTTT
TRBJ1-4,TRBV5-5,few,NA,CASSLVDMGFREKLFF,TGTGCCAGCAGCTTGGTCGATATGGGTTTTCGCGAAAAACTGTTTTTT
TRBJ1-3,TRBV7-2,once,NA,CASSRGPILTGNTIYF,TGTGCCAGCAGCCGAGGACCGATCCTCACTGGAAACACCATATATTTT
TRBJ1-1,TRBV5-1,NA,NA,CASSLFGRSGTEAFF,TGCGCCAGCAGCTTGTTCGGGAGGAGTGGCACTGAAGCTTTCTTT
TRBJ1-6,TRBV6-6,few,TRBD1,CASSHRQGQGGSPLHF,TGTGCCAGCAGTCACCGACAGGGGCAAGGCGGGTCACCCCTCCACTTT
TRBJ1-1,TRBV18,NA,NA,CASSPGLNTEAFF,TGTGCCAGCTCACCAGGACTGAACACTGAAGCTTTCTTT
TRBJ1-6,TRBV12-5,once,NA,CASGLVQQPNSPLHF,TGTGCTAGTGGTTTGGTACAACAGCCTAATTCACCCCTCCACTTT
TRBJ2-5,TRBV5-4,NA,TRBD2,CASSPRGLAGGEETQYF,TGTGCCAGCAGCCCGAGGGGACTAGCGGGGGGGGAAGAGACCCAGTACTTC
TRBJ2-7,TRBV6-6,NA,NA,CASSYERGSYEQYF,TGTGCCAGCAGTTACGAACGGGGATCCTACGAGCAGTACTTC
TRBJ1-1,TRBV5-4,NA,NA,CATGSASRETEAFF,TGTGCCACCGGCTCCGCTTCCCGGGAAACTGAAGCTTTCTTT
TRBJ2-2,TRBV7-6,NA,NA,CASSTLEAGELFF,TGTGCCAGCAGCACCCTTGAGGCCGGGGAGCTGTTTTTT
TRBJ2-5,TRBV9,NA,NA,CASSVEGGFRQETQYF,TGTGCCAGCAGCGTAGAGGGGGGGTTCAGGCAAGAGACCCAGTACTTC
TRBJ1-2,TRBV4-1,NA,NA,CASSQRQDSNYGYTF,TGCGCCAGCAGCCAGAGACAGGATTCCAACTATGGCTACACCTTC
TRBJ1-6,TRBV5-5,NA,TRBD1,CASSFDRGRSPLHF,TGTGCCAGCAGCTTTGACAGGGGGCGTTCACCCCTCCACTTT
TRBJ2-5,TRBV11-2,NA,NA,CASRSLMGWGETQYF,TGTGCCAGCAGATCTCTGATGGGCTGGGGAGAGACCCAGTACTTC
TRBJ1-3,TRBV5-1,NA,NA,CASSFTGELGNTIYF,TGCGCCAGCAGCTTTACGGGGGAATTGGGAAACACCATATATTTT